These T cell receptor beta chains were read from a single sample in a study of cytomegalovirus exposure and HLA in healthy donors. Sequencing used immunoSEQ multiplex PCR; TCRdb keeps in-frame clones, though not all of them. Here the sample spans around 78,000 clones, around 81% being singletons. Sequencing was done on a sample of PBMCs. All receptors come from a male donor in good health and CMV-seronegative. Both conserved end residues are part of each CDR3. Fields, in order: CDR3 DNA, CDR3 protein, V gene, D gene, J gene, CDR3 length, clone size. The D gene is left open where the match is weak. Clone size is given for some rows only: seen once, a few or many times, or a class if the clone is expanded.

TGTGCCAGTAGTATGTCGACGGGCTCCTACGAGCAGTACTTC | CASSMSTGSYEQYF | TRBV19 | - | TRBJ2-7 | 14 | -
TGTGCCAGCAACTTTGGGGGGTTCACTGGTTCACCCCTCCACTTT | CASNFGGFTGSPLHF | TRBV5-6 | - | TRBJ1-6 | 15 | -
TGTGCTAGCAGCTCGGAAGGGACTAGCGGGAGTTGTAAACCTGGGGATGAGCAGTTCTTC | CASSSEGTSGSCKPGDEQFF | TRBV7-7 | TRBD2 | TRBJ2-1 | 20 | -
TGTGCCAGCAGCTTTGGGGGAGGTAGCAATCAGCCCCAGCATTTT | CASSFGGGSNQPQHF | TRBV7-9 | - | TRBJ1-5 | 15 | -
TGCGCCAGCAGCGGCGCAGGGGTAGTTGGGAACACTGAAGCTTTCTTT | CASSGAGVVGNTEAFF | TRBV5-1 | - | TRBJ1-1 | 16 | -
TGTGCCAGCAGCTTAGCGCGGGGGATCCCTAACTATGGCTACACCTTC | CASSLARGIPNYGYTF | TRBV7-9 | - | TRBJ1-2 | 16 | -
TGTGCCAGCAGCTTTGTGGAGAAGGACTATGGCTACACCTTC | CASSFVEKDYGYTF | TRBV12-1 | - | TRBJ1-2 | 14 | few
TGTGCCAGCAGCCCTCGTGGCGGGGGGCTAAGTAACTATGGCTACACCTTC | CASSPRGGGLSNYGYTF | TRBV7-6 | - | TRBJ1-2 | 17 | -
TGTGCCAGTACCGGGACACTCGATAGTCCCCAGCATTTT | CASTGTLDSPQHF | TRBV19 | - | TRBJ1-5 | 13 | few
TGTGCCACTCCCTCGGGACAGAGCCCCAATTCACCCCTCCACTTT | CATPSGQSPNSPLHF | TRBV6-6 | TRBD1 | TRBJ1-6 | 15 | -
TGTGCCAGCAGCTTGGGTTATACGAGCTCCTACGAGCAGTACTTC | CASSLGYTSSYEQYF | TRBV5-8 | - | TRBJ2-7 | 15 | -
TGTGCCAGCAGTGAACGTTTGCGGCAAGAGACCCAGTACTTC | CASSERLRQETQYF | TRBV2 | - | TRBJ2-5 | 14 | few
TGTGCCAGTAGTTCGGCGGGAGGCTTGACAGATACGCAGTATTTT | CASSSAGGLTDTQYF | TRBV19 | TRBD2 | TRBJ2-3 | 15 | -
TGTGCCAGTAGTATAGGACAGATTGATCCGAGGACTGAAGCTTTCTTT | CASSIGQIDPRTEAFF | TRBV19 | - | TRBJ1-1 | 16 | -
TGCGCCAGCAGCTGGGACATCAATGAGCAGTTCTTC | CASSWDINEQFF | TRBV5-1 | - | TRBJ2-1 | 12 | -
TGTGCCAGCAGCGCGGGACAGGCACAAGAGACCCAGTACTTC | CASSAGQAQETQYF | TRBV9 | TRBD1 | TRBJ2-5 | 14 | -
TGTGCCAGCAGACAAGAACGACTAGCCGACTCCTACAATGAGCAGTTCTTC | CASRQERLADSYNEQFF | TRBV7-8 | TRBD2 | TRBJ2-1 | 17 | -
TGTGCCTGGAGTCCGGGACAAGTAACTGGAAACACCATATATTTT | CAWSPGQVTGNTIYF | TRBV30 | - | TRBJ1-3 | 15 | -
TGCGCCAGCAGCCCGGCCCGGGACACGAATTACGAGCAGTACTTC | CASSPARDTNYEQYF | TRBV5-1 | - | TRBJ2-7 | 15 | -
TGTGCCAGCAGTTACTCGGGGGGGCCCTATAATTCACCCCTCCACTTT | CASSYSGGPYNSPLHF | TRBV6-5 | - | TRBJ1-6 | 16 | few
TGCAGCGTTGTGACGGGGTCCTACGAGCAGTACTTC | CSVVTGSYEQYF | TRBV29-1 | - | TRBJ2-7 | 12 | -
TGTGCCAGCAGTGATAGGGGGAAAGGGGACACCTTC | CASSDRGKGDTF | TRBV2 | - | TRBJ1-2 | 12 | once
TGTGCCAGCAGCCAAGCGGCAGGCCCCGAAGATGGCTACCCCTTC | CASSQAAGPEDGYPF | TRBV4-2 | - | TRBJ1-2 | 15 | -
TGTGCCAGCAGTGAAATGCGGGACAGTAATCAGCCCCAGCATTTT | CASSEMRDSNQPQHF | TRBV2 | TRBD1 | TRBJ1-5 | 15 | -
TGTGCCAGTAGTATGGGGGCACCAAATTATGAAGCTTTCTTT | CASSMGAPNYEAFF | TRBV19 | - | TRBJ1-1 | 14 | -
TGTGCCAGCAGCTACAGGGGGACTGGGGAGCTGTTTTTT | CASSYRGTGELFF | TRBV7-3 | TRBD1 | TRBJ2-2 | 13 | -
TGTGCCAGCAGTGATAGGCTCCCACAAAGGGGGCAGATCTTTTGGGGCTATGGCTACCCCTTC | CASSDRLPQRGQIFWGYGYPF | TRBV2 | TRBD1 | TRBJ1-2 | 21 | -
TGTGCCAGCAGCCAGACAGGGAAGGAGACCCAGTACTTC | CASSQTGKETQYF | TRBV7-3 | TRBD1 | TRBJ2-5 | 13 | -